Each of the 31 T cell receptor beta chains below was sequenced from the same sample in a study of CD8 T cells in Susac syndrome. An amount of RNA that ranged from about 0.45 to 1 ug was reverse transcribed with random hexamers. MiXCR, applied by TCRdb to the immunoSEQ multiplex PCR reads, yields one record per CDR3 protein. This table holds 170,000 or so distinct CDR3 sequences, approximately 95% found once. Sequenced input: CD4+ T cells from PBMCs. The source of these receptors is a human donor with Susac syndrome.

This chain uses TRBV9 with TRBJ2-2, with D unresolved. With 0 bases removed from V and 8 bases from J, the gap between germline ends came to 8 bases. The CDR3 runs to 13 residues. Germline assignment: CDR1 SGDLS and CDR2 YYNGEE. In DNA form, the CDR3 reads TGTGCCAGCAGCGTAGTCCTAGGGGGGGAGCTGTTTTTT. It is translated as CASSVVLGGELFF.

This CDR3 is CASSRTQGWEQFF. The CDR3 DNA follows: TGTGCCAGCAGTCGAACTCAGGGGTGGGAGCAGTTCTTC. The chain is built from TRBV6-1 and TRBJ2-1; maybe TRBD1 (6 bases). CDR1 and CDR2 (germline): MNHNS, SASEGT. Trimming left V 5 bases short and J 10 bases short, with 15 bases between. The CDR3 consists of 13 residues.

The CDR3 reads CASSRDIYGYTF. The CDR3 coding sequence is TGTGCCAGCAGCCGGGACATTTATGGCTACACCTTC. This rearrangement joins TRBV5-4 to TRBJ1-2; TRBD1 is a possible D gene (6 bases). V was pared by 4 bases and J by 5 bases, with 9 bases between. The CDR3 is made up of 12 amino acids. CDR1 and CDR2 from the germline V gene are SGHNT and YYREEE (reference sequence).

V usage is TRBV20-1 and J usage is TRBJ1-1; D unresolved. The germline gives CDR1 DFQATT, CDR2 SNEGSKA (reference sequence). With 1 base removed from V and 0 bases from J, the gap between germline ends came to 9 bases. The CDR3 covers 14 residues. CDR3 sequence: CSARVGSMNTEAFF. CDR3 DNA sequence: TGCAGTGCTAGAGTCGGCAGTATGAACACTGAAGCTTTCTTT.

This chain joins TRBV11-2 and TRBJ1-1, with a tentative D call TRBD1 (6 bases). The germline gives CDR1 SGHAT, CDR2 FQNNGV. V shed 3 bases and J shed 1 base, with 15 bases lying between them. The CDR3 contains 16 residues. The CDR3 DNA reads TGTGCCAGCAGCTTTCAGGTGGGGGCGTCGAACACTGAAGCTTTCTTT. Translated, it gives CASSFQVGASNTEAFF.

This clonotype was recorded once. The chain joins TRBV7-3 to TRBJ2-7, with 9 bases matching TRBD2. This CDR3 has 17 residues. Germline trimming cut 3 bases from V and 2 bases from J; bases unmatched to any gene: 11. CDR1 is SGHTA, CDR2 FQGTGA, per germline. CDR3 in amino acids: CASSFPSSGAPAYEQYF. CDR3 DNA sequence: TGTGCCAGCAGCTTCCCGTCTAGCGGGGCCCCAGCCTACGAGCAGTACTTC.

The chain couples TRBV12-3 or TRBV12-4 to TRBJ2-7, with a possible D match to TRBD1 (6 bases). This CDR3 is built from 13 residues. V was clipped by 5 bases and J by 5 bases, with 13 bases between them. The CDR3 nucleotides read TGTGCCAGCAGTCAGACAGGTTCCCACGAGCAGTACTTC. This encodes CASSQTGSHEQYF.

This clonotype appeared a single time. The chain carries TRBV3-1 and TRBJ1-5, with 10 bases matching TRBD1. CDR1 is LGHDT, CDR2 YNNKEL, per germline (reference sequence). The junction had 0 bases not matched to a gene; V was cut back by 1 base and J by 0 bases. This CDR3 is 16 amino acids long. CDR3 region: CASSQGDRGSNQPQHF. Here the CDR3 DNA reads TGTGCCAGCAGCCAAGGGGACAGGGGTAGCAATCAGCCCCAGCATTTT.

The genes are TRBV4-3 and TRBJ2-3, with D maybe TRBD2 (6 bases). The CDR3 totals 18 residues. V lost 1 base to trimming and J lost 0 bases, with 17 bases between them. The germline CDR1 and CDR2 sequences are LGHNA and YSLEER. The CDR3 sequence is CASSQGGSSGSSTDTQYF. In nucleotides, the CDR3 is TGCGCCAGCAGCCAAGGGGGGTCAAGCGGGTCCAGCACAGATACGCAGTATTTT.

This chain uses TRBV29-1 with TRBJ2-7, with 10 bases that match TRBD2. The CDR3 spans 15 residues. Germline CDR1 SQVTM, CDR2 ANQGSEA. J lost 1 base, V lost 4 bases, and 7 bases had no gene match. CDR3 protein: CSVASGRVGSYEQYF. The DNA of the CDR3 is TGCAGCGTTGCCAGCGGGAGGGTTGGGTCCTACGAGCAGTACTTC.

This chain links TRBV29-1 with TRBJ2-3, with 7 bases matching TRBD1. CDR1 and CDR2 from the germline V gene are SQVTM and ANQGSEA. The CDR3 covers 14 residues. With V trimmed by 6 bases and J by 0 bases, 6 bases remained unmatched. The CDR3 sequence: CSVKTGPSTDTQYF. The CDR3 nucleotides are TGCAGCGTGAAGACAGGGCCTAGCACAGATACGCAGTATTTT.

V usage is TRBV28 and J usage is TRBJ1-5, with D perhaps matching TRBD1 (6 bases). Looked up from germline, CDR1 is MDHEN and CDR2 is SYDVKM. The CDR3 runs 15 residues. The ends were cut back, 10 bases at V and 0 bases at J, with 16 bases in the middle. CDR3 DNA sequence: TGTGCCACCCGGGACACCTTCCATAGCAATCAGCCCCAGCATTTT. This encodes CATRDTFHSNQPQHF. The full variable domain, rest sourced from reference TRBV28 and TRBJ1-5, is DVKVTQSSRYLVKRTGEKVFLECVQDMDHENMFWYRQDPGLGLRLIYFSYDVKMKEKGDIPEGYSVSREKKERFSLILESASTNQTSMYLCATRDTFHSNQPQHFGDGTRLSIL.

J is TRBJ2-7 and V is TRBV20-1; 7 bases line up with TRBD1. The CDR3 is made up of 13 amino acids. The junction had 2 bases not matched to a gene; V was cut back by 0 bases and J by 3 bases. The germline gives CDR1 DFQATT, CDR2 SNEGSKA (reference sequence). As DNA, the CDR3 is TGCAGTGCTAGAGATCCAGGGGGCTACGAGCAGTACGTC. This codes for CSARDPGGYEQYV.

The V call is TRBV7-8, the J call TRBJ1-2; the D is unclear. The V end lost 5 bases, the J end lost 7 bases, and 17 bases lay between the germline ends. The CDR3 sequence is 14 residues long. CDR1 and CDR2 (germline): SGHVS, FQNEAQ. CDR3 nucleotide sequence: TGTGCCAGCAGCCCCGTTTTACGGGGAAGTGGCTACACCTTC. Its protein product is CASSPVLRGSGYTF.

V is TRBV20-1 and J is TRBJ2-7; D not certain. With 6 bases removed from V and 9 bases from J, the gap between germline ends came to 15 bases. The CDR3 sequence is 11 residues long. Looked up from germline, CDR1 is DFQATT and CDR2 is SNEGSKA (reference sequence). CDR3 nucleotides: TGCAGTGCCCAACAACCCGACGGGCAGTACTTC. Amino acids: CSAQQPDGQYF.

The chain is built from TRBV7-2 and TRBJ2-5; D might be TRBD2 (5 bases). V was trimmed by 6 bases and J by 5 bases, leaving 19 bases between them. Germline V gene data show CDR1 as SGHTA and CDR2 as FQGNSA. The length of the CDR3 is 15 residues. CDR3 amino acids: CASSQNGLMGETQYF. Written as DNA, the CDR3 is TGTGCCAGCAGTCAAAACGGACTGATGGGGGAGACCCAGTACTTC. Complete variable domain (other parts from reference TRBV7-2 and TRBJ2-5): GAGVSQSPSNKVTEKGKDVELRCDPISGHTALYWYRQSLGQGLEFLIYFQGNSAPDKSGLPSDRFSAERTGGSVSTLTIQRTQQEDSAVYLCASSQNGLMGETQYFGPGTRLLVL.

The rearrangement links TRBV28 to TRBJ2-7; tentatively, D is TRBD2 (5 bases). The CDR3 consists of 14 residues. Trimming took 11 bases from V and 0 from J, leaving 17 bases between them. Germline V CDR1 and CDR2: MDHEN, SYDVKM. As DNA, the CDR3 is TGTGCCTCAAAAGCGGATGGTCACTCCTACGAGCAGTACTTC. It translates to CASKADGHSYEQYF.

This clonotype was found once. The chain has TRBV30 and TRBJ2-7; 7 bases are a match to TRBD2. With 5 bases clipped from V and 3 bases from J, the junction kept 4 bases outside the gene matches. This CDR3 has 12 residues. Per germline, CDR1 GTSNPN and CDR2 SVGIG (reference sequence). The CDR3 sequence: CAWDSGGYEQYF. CDR3 DNA: TGTGCCTGGGATTCGGGGGGCTACGAGCAGTACTTC.

This chain connects TRBV7-9 to TRBJ2-5, with TRBD1 matching 9 bases. Germline loops: CDR1 SEHNR, CDR2 FQNEAQ (reference sequence). V shed 6 bases and J 5 bases; nucleotides not matched to a gene: 4. CDR3 length: 13 amino acids. Here the CDR3 DNA reads TGTGCCAGCAGACGGGACAGGGAGGAGACCCAGTACTTC. It translates to CASRRDREETQYF.

The CDR3 sequence is CAWRKGMNTEAFF. Written as DNA, the CDR3 is TGTGCCTGGAGGAAGGGGATGAACACTGAAGCTTTCTTT. The chain has TRBV30 and TRBJ1-1, with D possibly matching TRBD1 (5 bases). CDR1 GTSNPN and CDR2 SVGIG come from the germline V gene (reference sequence). The CDR3 runs 13 residues. V was pared by 3 bases and J by 0 bases, with 8 bases between.

This clonotype was recorded only once. This chain links TRBV14 with TRBJ1-2; D is unclear. The CDR3 is 13 amino acids. Germline V gene lookup returns CDR1 SGHDN and CDR2 FVKESK. Trimming shortened V by 2 bases and J by 4 bases, and 8 bases separated the two germline ends. CDR3 bases: TGTGCCAGCAGCCAACTGGGAATCTATGGCTACACCTTC. Residues: CASSQLGIYGYTF.

This sequence joins TRBV29-1 and TRBJ1-1, with D possibly TRBD1 on 5 matching bases. Trimming shortened V by 6 bases and J by 1 base, and 15 bases separated the two germline ends. The CDR3 contains 14 residues. From germline, CDR1 is SQVTM and CDR2 ANQGSEA. DNA of the CDR3: TGCAGCGTGAAGTACAGGTTAACGAACACTGAAGCTTTCTTT. Its protein product is CSVKYRLTNTEAFF.

This clonotype occurred once. This rearrangement joins TRBV29-1 to TRBJ2-1, with D possibly being TRBD1 or TRBD2 (5 bases each). Trimming stripped 6 bases from V and 9 bases from J, with 12 bases between. Looked up from germline, CDR1 is SQVTM and CDR2 is ANQGSEA. The CDR3 consists of 11 residues. CDR3 DNA sequence: TGCAGCGTGTCCCGGGGCGGTGAGCAGTTCTTC. This gives the protein CSVSRGGEQFF.

V usage is TRBV20-1 and J usage is TRBJ1-5; D call uncertain. This CDR3 is 13 amino acids long. From germline, CDR1 is DFQATT and CDR2 SNEGSKA (reference sequence). V was trimmed by 1 base and J by 6 bases, leaving 10 bases between them. In nucleotides, the CDR3 is TGCAGTGCTAGAGGGGGTGAGGGTCAGCCCCAGCATTTT. This gives the protein CSARGGEGQPQHF.

The chain combines TRBV30 with TRBJ1-5, with 8 bases matching TRBD1. The V segment lost 1 base and the J segment 4 bases; nucleotides outside the gene matches: 0. Germline lookup yields CDR1 GTSNPN and CDR2 SVGIG (reference sequence). The CDR3 consists of 13 residues. The CDR3 reads CAWSGTGNQPQHF. In nucleotides, the CDR3 is TGTGCCTGGAGTGGGACAGGGAATCAGCCCCAGCATTTT.

The chain has TRBV11-1 and TRBJ1-1; a possible D gene is TRBD1 (6 bases). The CDR3 loop spans 12 amino acids. Between the trimmed V and J ends, which lost 6 bases and 7 bases, there was a span of 12 bases. Per the germline V gene, CDR1 is SGHAT and CDR2 is FQDESV (reference sequence). The CDR3 spells CASSIRGGEAFF. The DNA for the CDR3 is TGTGCCAGCAGTATTCGAGGGGGTGAAGCTTTCTTT.

This clonotype was counted once. V and J are TRBV28 and TRBJ1-1; 7 positions agree with TRBD1. Germline CDR1 and CDR2: MDHEN and SYDVKM. The junction had 10 bases not matched to a gene; V was cut back by 3 bases and J by 3 bases. The length of the CDR3 is 16 residues. The DNA of the CDR3 is TGTGCCAGCAGTTTTACTTACCGGGACAGTGACACTGAAGCTTTCTTT. It specifies CASSFTYRDSDTEAFF.

The gene calls are TRBV6-5 and TRBJ2-2; maybe TRBD1 (5 bases). Germline CDR1 reads MNHEY; CDR2 reads SVGAGI. The V gene lost 0 bases and the J gene lost 1 base, with 6 bases spanning the gap. The CDR3 extends over 15 amino acids. For the CDR3, the DNA is TGTGCCAGCAGTTACTCCCAGGGGAACACCGGGGAGCTGTTTTTT. The encoded protein is CASSYSQGNTGELFF.

The J gene is TRBJ2-1, the V gene TRBV30; 14 bases line up with TRBD2. With 5 bases clipped from V and 10 bases from J, the junction kept 4 bases outside the gene matches. The CDR3 loop spans 13 amino acids. The V gene's germline CDR1 is GTSNPN and CDR2 SVGIG (reference sequence). This CDR3 reads CAWGTSGRYEQFF. The CDR3 coding sequence is TGTGCCTGGGGGACTAGCGGGAGATACGAGCAGTTCTTC. Complete variable domain (other parts from reference TRBV30 and TRBJ2-1): SQTIHQWPATLVQPVGSPLSLECTVEGTSNPNLYWYRQAAGRGLQLLFYSVGIGQISSEVPQNLSASRPQDRQFILSSKKLLLSDSGFYLCAWGTSGRYEQFFGPGTRLTVL.

The chain is built from TRBV4-3 and TRBJ2-1; D is unresolved. V lost 0 bases and J lost 12, with 12 bases in between. CDR1 is LGHNA, CDR2 YSLEER, per germline. This CDR3 has 13 residues. CDR3 loop: CASSQDMAPRQFF. The CDR3 nucleotides read TGCGCCAGCAGCCAAGATATGGCTCCCAGGCAGTTCTTC.

The V call is TRBV29-1, the J call TRBJ1-1; 8 bases are shared with TRBD1. V was clipped by 6 bases and J by 4 bases; unmatched bases: 4. This CDR3 spans 12 amino acids. Germline V gene data show CDR1 as SQVTM and CDR2 as ANQGSEA. CDR3: CSVAGGGTEAFF. The DNA for the CDR3 is TGCAGCGTCGCAGGGGGCGGCACTGAAGCTTTCTTT.